A single sample is the source of the 12 T cell receptor beta chains below, sequenced in a study of cytomegalovirus exposure and HLA in healthy donors. The data were produced by immunoSEQ multiplex PCR, yet TCRdb's version contains in-frame clones alone and is incomplete. The sample has 52,000 or so clones, roughly nine tenths seen once. The sequenced sample was PBMCs. The receptors originated from a woman aged 18-30 years in good health and CMV-seronegative.

This clone was counted once. The chain is built from TRBV27 and TRBJ1-1; TRBD1 matches at 8 bases. The germline CDR1 and CDR2 sequences are MNHEY and SMNVEV (reference sequence). This CDR3 comprises 15 residues. V lost 5 bases and J lost 1; bases outside the gene matches: 6. In DNA form, the CDR3 reads TGTGCCAGCAGTCCCCGGACAGGGAAGAACACTGAAGCTTTCTTT. This sequence encodes CASSPRTGKNTEAFF.

V and J are TRBV7-2 and TRBJ2-1; perhaps TRBD2 as D (5 bases). The V gene lost 2 bases and the J gene lost 1 base, with 18 bases spanning the gap. The CDR3 covers 18 residues. CDR1 is SGHTA and CDR2 is FQGNSA in the germline V gene. The CDR3 nucleotides are TGTGCCAGCAGCTTAACGTTTAATCCGGGATCGTCCTACAATGAGCAGTTCTTC. This codes for CASSLTFNPGSSYNEQFF.

This chain links TRBV9 with TRBJ2-3; D is undetermined. This CDR3 has 15 amino acids. Trimming stripped 0 bases from V and 2 bases from J, with 10 bases between. Looked up from germline, CDR1 is SGDLS and CDR2 is YYNGEE. This CDR3 reads CASSVVVGPTDTQYF. Here the CDR3 DNA reads TGTGCCAGCAGCGTAGTAGTGGGCCCCACAGATACGCAGTATTTT.

The gene calls are TRBV9 and TRBJ2-3, with TRBD1 identical over 8 bases. The CDR3 extends over 15 amino acids. The germline V gene has CDR1 SGDLS and CDR2 YYNGEE. Unmatched junction bases numbered 9, after V lost 3 bases and J lost 6 bases. The CDR3 coding sequence is TGTGCCAGCAGCGCACAGGGGGAATATCGGGATACGCAGTATTTT. As protein: CASSAQGEYRDTQYF.

The table lists this clone with a count of one. The chain recombines TRBV18 with TRBJ2-5; 10 nucleotides align to TRBD2. Germline V gene sequence: CDR1 KGHSH, CDR2 LQKENI. With V trimmed by 1 base and J by 5 bases, 4 bases remained unmatched. The CDR3 spans 15 residues. CDR3 coding DNA: TGTGCCAGCTCACCACGGGCTAGCGGGAGTGAGACCCAGTACTTC. It is translated as CASSPRASGSETQYF.

This clone was detected only once. The chain joins TRBV18 to TRBJ1-4; 10 positions match TRBD1. The V gene's germline CDR1 is KGHSH and CDR2 LQKENI. With V trimmed by 3 bases and J by 3 bases, 10 bases remained unmatched. The CDR3 has 18 amino acids. This CDR3 reads CASSPRDRGSSANEKLFF. The CDR3 DNA sequence: TGTGCCAGCTCACCCCGGGACAGGGGTTCGTCGGCTAATGAAAAACTGTTTTTT.

V usage is TRBV28 and J usage is TRBJ2-6, with 7 nucleotides matching TRBD1. Germline V gene data show CDR1 as MDHEN and CDR2 as SYDVKM. This CDR3 region has 15 residues. Germline trimming cut 5 bases from V and 2 bases from J; bases unmatched to any gene: 3. CDR3 sequence: CASSPQGAGANVLTF. DNA of the CDR3: TGTGCCAGCAGTCCTCAGGGGGCTGGGGCCAACGTCCTGACTTTC.

The chain joins TRBV25-1 to TRBJ2-7, with 9 bases identical to TRBD1. CDR3 length: 15 residues. Germline loops: CDR1 MGHDK, CDR2 SYGVNS. Germline trimming cut 2 bases from V and 4 bases from J; bases unmatched to any gene: 6. CDR3 residues: CASSETGGIGYEQYF. CDR3 DNA: TGTGCCAGCAGTGAAACAGGGGGCATAGGGTACGAGCAGTACTTC.

V is TRBV25-1 and J is TRBJ2-5, with TRBD1 matching over 9 bases. Germline trimming cut 3 bases from V and 3 bases from J; bases unmatched to any gene: 5. Germline-derived CDR1 and CDR2 are MGHDK and SYGVNS. This CDR3 comprises 15 residues. CDR3 coding DNA: TGTGCCAGCAGTGATGACAGGGGGTGGGAAGAGACCCAGTACTTC. Its protein is CASSDDRGWEETQYF.

V gene TRBV29-1 combines with J gene TRBJ2-1; 14 nucleotides align to TRBD2. V was clipped by 1 base and J by 8 bases; unmatched bases: 10. The CDR3 runs to 17 residues. Germline loops: CDR1 SQVTM, CDR2 ANQGSEA. As DNA, the CDR3 is TGCAGCGTTGAAGCCTCGGGGACTAGCGGGAGAGGAGATGAGCAGTTCTTC. Translation: CSVEASGTSGRGDEQFF.

This clone was detected only once. The chain employs TRBV5-6 and TRBJ2-7; TRBD1 matches 8 bases. Germline values: CDR1 SGHDT, CDR2 YYEEEE. CDR3 length: 14 amino acids. The J segment lost 3 bases and the V segment lost 4 bases, leaving 6 bases of the junction unmatched. The CDR3 region has the DNA TGTGCCAGCAGCACGGGACAGGAAAACTACGAGCAGTACTTC. Translated: CASSTGQENYEQYF. Based on the CDR3 plus reference TRBV5-6 and TRBJ2-7, the full variable domain is DAGVTQSPTHLIKTRGQQVTLRCSPKSGHDTVSWYQQALGQGPQFIFQYYEEEERQRGNFPDRFSGHQFPNYSSELNVNALLLGDSALYLCASSTGQENYEQYFGPGTRLTVT.

The chain uses TRBV7-9 and TRBJ2-6, with TRBD1 matching over 8 bases. The germline CDR1 and CDR2 sequences are SEHNR and FQNEAQ (reference sequence). The CDR3 runs to 17 residues. The V segment lost 3 bases and the J segment 1 base; nucleotides outside the gene matches: 5. CDR3 nucleotides: TGTGCCAGCAGCTTCTGGACAGGGCAGTCTGGGGCCAACGTCCTGACTTTC. Translated: CASSFWTGQSGANVLTF.